This record covers a single TCR beta chain. Antigen: not known. Together with a sample-barcoded 5' primer, a J-beta primer mix was included in a second PCR lasting roughly 6 to 12 cycles. A single record per CDR3 protein comes from TCRdb applying MiXCR to the 5' RACE reads. The sample has over 600,000 distinct CDR3 sequences, around three fifths seen once. Trimming removed 2 bases at V and 7 bases at J, with 9 bases between. The CDR3 consists of 13 residues. The sample originates from a study of blood T cells in healthy people across ages. General study points: Diversity estimated from one million T cells was considered an underestimate.

The rearrangement uses TRBV12-3 or TRBV12-4 and TRBJ1-5; D is uncertain. The receptor's source is a man aged 40-50 years in good health. Material: blood. Here the CDR3 reads CASSLFGSQPQHF. In DNA, the CDR3 is TGTGCCAGCAGTTTATTCGGCAGCCAGCCCCAGCATTTT.